This T cell receptor beta chain was sequenced for a study of molecular identifiers for immune sequencing clone quantification. Comment on this clonotype: With a much larger clone just one base away, this may be a read error.

The CDR3 loop spans 13 amino acids. CDR1 is SGHVS and CDR2 is FNYEAQ in the germline V gene. TCRdb reprocessed the PCR reads with MiXCR, giving one entry per CDR3 protein. The sample holds about 510,000 distinct CDR3 sequences; approximately 25% are singletons and the top ten take roughly 0.77%. V is TRBV7-6 and J is TRBJ2-7; D may be TRBD2 (5 bases). The sample consisted of naive CD8+ T cells from blood, with Jurkat cell RNA spiked in. The sample's subset: FACS-sorted CD8+CD4-CCR7+CD45RA+ naive T cells. The sequence derives from a human donor in good health. Some libraries in this study had Jurkat cell RNA spiked in. CDR3 loop: CTSSANSGYEQYF. For the CDR3, the DNA is TGTACCAGCAGCGCCAACTCGGGGTACGAGCAGTACTTC.